Here is one T cell receptor beta chain with its context. The sample belongs to a study of shared clonotypes between healthy human individuals. The CDR3 consists of 15 residues. Germline CDR1 reads ENHRY; CDR2 reads SYGVKD. V was clipped by 3 bases and J by 3 bases, with 13 bases between them. Profiling relied on immunoSEQ multiplex PCR, and the TCRdb table lists in-frame clones only, not all of them. The sample has some 1 million clones, around 75% seen once. Sequenced input: memory CD4+ T cells sorted from blood. The subset is: CD45RA-negative fraction. This chain uses TRBV10-3 with TRBJ2-3; D might be TRBD1 (6 bases). The sequence derives from a man aged 18 to 35 in good health. DNA of the CDR3: TGTGCCATCAGTGACCTTAACAGGGAGACAGATACGCAGTATTTT. This codes for CAISDLNRETDTQYF.